This T cell receptor (beta chain) was captured by sequencing in a study of T-cell reconstitution after alpha-beta-depleted transplantation in children. Study outcomes and limitations: Several hundred rapidly expanded clones from non-depleted graft cells reportedly supplied alpha-beta T cells about two months post-transplant. It was newly produced T cells that mostly accounted for T-cell counts and diversity one year after transplant. The study traced high day-60 TCRbeta diversity in some patients to surviving recipient T cells and thymic progenitors.

CDR3 length equals 14 residues. The germline V and J ends were trimmed by 0 bases and 5 bases, with 9 bases remaining between them. Germline values: CDR1 LGHNA, CDR2 YNFKEQ. The table lists this clonotype with many counts. Its antigen is not known. Library preparation (for TCRbeta) was performed with unique molecular identifiers. TCRdb redid the calling of the PCR reads with MiXCR, one entry per CDR3 protein. The sample contains 150,000 to 250,000 distinct CDR3 sequences, around 5.9% of which appear only once. The sequencing here drew on PBMCs, taken before TCRalphabeta/CD19-depleted stem cell transplant. The receptor was derived from a girl in the first two years of life with combined immunodeficiency, due to receive a stem cell transplant. This chain joins TRBV4-2 and TRBJ2-3, with a weak D call TRBD1 (6 bases). The CDR3 protein is CASSQDTRGDTQYF. The CDR3 coding sequence is TGTGCCAGCAGCCAAGATACCAGGGGAGATACGCAGTATTTT.